This TCR beta chain comes out of a study of blood T cell repertoires in COVID-19. The method was immunoSEQ multiplex PCR; TCRdb's version includes in-frame clones alone and lacks a portion of them. The sample holds under 400,000 clones, 85% to 90% seen once. Germline V gene sequence: CDR1 SGHTA, CDR2 FQGNSA. The CDR3 length is 13 residues. V dropped 6 bases and J dropped 9 bases, with 15 bases sitting between them. Sample: peripheral blood. V usage is TRBV7-2 and J usage is TRBJ1-5; D uncertain. The sequence was obtained from a woman between 25 and 40 years old with COVID-19, enrolled during active disease. CDR3 amino acids: CASSVEGLAPQHF. The CDR3 region has the DNA TGTGCCAGCAGTGTGGAGGGTCTGGCGCCCCAGCATTTT.